Below, one TCR beta chain is given with its context. The antigen remains unidentified. The final CDR3 position lacks the conserved phenylalanine or tryptophan, pointing to a likely read error. Preparation of the TCRbeta library was carried out with unique molecular identifiers. TCRdb independently ran MiXCR on the PCR reads; one entry per CDR3 protein. This table holds about 250,000 distinct CDR3 sequences, 24% found once. The CDR3 sequence is 13 residues long. V lost 4 bases, J lost 7 bases, and 13 bases lay in between. These data originate in a study of T-cell reconstitution after alpha-beta-depleted transplantation in children. Study-wide results and limits: T-cell counts and diversity were attributed mostly to newly produced T cells one year after transplant. About two months after transplant, alpha-beta T cells reportedly came from several hundred expanded graft clones. Several patients had high TCRbeta diversity at day 60; it came from surviving recipient T cells and thymic progenitors.

Material: PBMCs, mostly from graft donor cells, obtained 360 days after TCRalphabeta/CD19-depleted stem cell transplant. The V call is TRBV12-3 or TRBV12-4, the J call TRBJ1-2, with D unresolved. This receptor was identified in a female patient between 2 and 10 years old who had a stem cell transplant for congenital amegakaryocytic thrombocytopenia, so the T cells may come from the graft donor. CDR3 protein: CASSSSQGAGYTL. CDR3 coding DNA: TGTGCCAGCAGTTCGAGTCAAGGAGCTGGCTACACCCTC.